Below are 25 T cell receptor beta chains sequenced from a single sample in a study of blood T cell repertoires in COVID-19. Assay used: immunoSEQ multiplex PCR; TCRdb lists only in-frame clones, some missing. There are some 220,000 clones in the sample; around four fifths occur only once, and about 5% lies in the top ten. Sequenced material: peripheral blood. The receptors shown here come from a woman between 65 and 79 years old with COVID-19, enrolled during active disease.

This clone was recorded only once. This rearrangement joins TRBV19 to TRBJ2-7, with 7 bases fitting TRBD1. The CDR3 loop spans 14 amino acids. V was pared by 5 bases and J by 0 bases, with 4 bases of the junction left unmatched. Germline assignment: CDR1 LNHDA and CDR2 SQIVND (reference sequence). The CDR3 is CASSHRGTSYEQYF. Here the CDR3 DNA reads TGTGCCAGTAGTCACAGGGGCACCTCCTACGAGCAGTACTTC. Using reference TRBV19 and TRBJ2-7 for the parts outside the CDR3, the full variable domain is DGGITQSPKYLFRKEGQNVTLSCEQNLNHDAMYWYRQDPGQGLRLIYYSQIVNDFQKGDIAEGYSVSREKKESFPLTVTSAQKNPTAFYLCASSHRGTSYEQYFGPGTRLTVT.

CDR3 sequence: CASSGRPGQARSYNSPLHF. In nucleotides, the CDR3 is TGTGCCAGCAGCGGAAGACCGGGACAGGCACGCTCCTATAATTCACCCCTCCACTTT. This chain connects TRBV9 to TRBJ1-6, with TRBD1 identical over 8 bases. The V gene's germline CDR1 is SGDLS and CDR2 YYNGEE. J was trimmed by 0 bases and V by 3 bases; bases with no gene match: 11. CDR3 length equals 19 residues.

This rearrangement joins TRBV2 to TRBJ2-1; TRBD2 matches 14 bases. The germline V gene has CDR1 SNHLY and CDR2 FYNNEI. V trimming: 3 bases; J trimming: 7 bases; junction bases outside the gene matches: 5. The CDR3 covers 16 residues. The CDR3 reads CASSETSGRAGNEQFF. The DNA of the CDR3 is TGTGCCAGCAGTGAGACTAGCGGGAGGGCCGGGAATGAGCAGTTCTTC.

The chain combines TRBV7-9 with TRBJ1-1; a weak D match, TRBD1 (6 bases). Trimming pared 3 bases from V and 4 bases from J, leaving 12 bases between. The CDR3 covers 14 residues. CDR1 and CDR2 (germline): SEHNR, FQNEAQ (reference sequence). This chain's CDR3 is CASSFTQGGTEAFF. DNA for the CDR3: TGTGCCAGCAGCTTCACACAAGGGGGCACTGAAGCTTTCTTT.

The chain is built from TRBV2 and TRBJ2-6; 11 nucleotides agree with TRBD1. The CDR3 has 18 amino acids. Looked up from germline, CDR1 is SNHLY and CDR2 is FYNNEI. J lost 2 bases, V lost 3 bases, and 6 bases had no gene match. CDR3 in DNA: TGTGCCAGCAGTGAGAGGACAGGGGGCAATGCTGGGGCCAACGTCCTGACTTTC. Amino acids: CASSERTGGNAGANVLTF. Drawing the rest from reference TRBV2 and TRBJ2-6, the complete variable domain is EPEVTQTPSHQVTQMGQEVILRCVPISNHLYFYWYRQILGQKVEFLVSFYNNEISEKSEIFDDQFSVERPDGSNFTLKIRSTKLEDSAMYFCASSERTGGNAGANVLTFGAGSRLTVL.

This clone was seen a handful of times. V is TRBV18 and J is TRBJ1-6; 7 positions agree with TRBD1. The CDR3 has 17 amino acids. V trimming: 3 bases; J trimming: 4 bases; junction bases outside the gene matches: 9. Per the germline V gene, CDR1 is KGHSH and CDR2 is LQKENI. In DNA, the CDR3 is TGTGCCAGCTCACCCAAGGACAGGAGCTTATATAATTCACCCCTCCACTTT. Translated: CASSPKDRSLYNSPLHF.

The chain carries TRBV12-3 or TRBV12-4 and TRBJ1-1; tentative D call: TRBD1 (6 bases). V was pared by 4 bases and J by 5 bases, with 11 bases between. The length of the CDR3 is 13 residues. The CDR3 protein is CASSWGGWTEAFF. The CDR3 nucleotides are TGTGCCAGCAGTTGGGGGGGCTGGACTGAAGCTTTCTTT.

The gene calls are TRBV19 and TRBJ1-5; 7 nucleotides match TRBD1. The CDR3 covers 15 residues. V was pared by 10 bases and J by 0 bases, with 9 bases of the junction left unmatched. Germline V gene lookup returns CDR1 LNHDA and CDR2 SQIVND (reference sequence). For the CDR3, the DNA is TGTGCCACTCGGGACAGCGCTTATAGCAATCAGCCCCAGCATTTT. It specifies CATRDSAYSNQPQHF.

This clone was observed a single time. The V gene is TRBV19, the J gene TRBJ1-2; no definite D call. CDR3 length: 14 amino acids. V was pared by 6 bases and J by 2 bases, with 13 bases between. CDR1 is LNHDA and CDR2 is SQIVND in the germline V gene (reference sequence). CDR3 bases: TGTGCCAGTAGACCCCGGGGAGGAAACTATGGCTACACCTTC. Translation: CASRPRGGNYGYTF.

This chain joins TRBV9 and TRBJ1-3, with 8 bases lining up with TRBD1. CDR3 length: 16 residues. Per the germline V gene, CDR1 is SGDLS and CDR2 is YYNGEE. V shed 3 bases and J 2 bases; nucleotides not matched to a gene: 7. The CDR3 region has the DNA TGTGCCAGCAGCGATAGGGGACAGGATCCTGGAAACACCATATATTTT. Its protein product is CASSDRGQDPGNTIYF. The whole variable domain, remainder taken from reference TRBV9 and TRBJ1-3, is DSGVTQTPKHLITATGQRVTLRCSPRSGDLSVYWYQQSLDQGLQFLIQYYNGEERAKGNILERFSAQQFPDLHSELNLSSLELGDSALYFCASSDRGQDPGNTIYFGEGSWLTVV.

The chain carries TRBV28 and TRBJ1-5, with 8 bases fitting TRBD1. Looked up from germline, CDR1 is MDHEN and CDR2 is SYDVKM. V gave up 4 bases and J gave up 6 bases; unmatched junction bases: 11. The CDR3 runs to 16 residues. Here the CDR3 reads CASSSPGRGLIQPQHF. The DNA of the CDR3 is TGTGCCAGCAGTTCGCCGGGCAGGGGGCTGATTCAGCCCCAGCATTTT. Using reference TRBV28 and TRBJ1-5 for the parts outside the CDR3, the full variable domain is DVKVTQSSRYLVKRTGEKVFLECVQDMDHENMFWYRQDPGLGLRLIYFSYDVKMKEKGDIPEGYSVSREKKERFSLILESASTNQTSMYLCASSSPGRGLIQPQHFGDGTRLSIL.

This chain joins TRBV28 and TRBJ1-4; possibly TRBD1 for D (6 bases). Trimming removed 3 bases at V and 4 bases at J, with 12 bases between. The CDR3 totals 15 residues. Germline V gene sequence: CDR1 MDHEN, CDR2 SYDVKM. This chain's CDR3 is CASSFALGGNEKLFF. For the CDR3, the DNA is TGTGCCAGCAGTTTCGCTCTAGGGGGTAATGAAAAACTGTTTTTT.

This rearrangement joins TRBV18 to TRBJ1-2; 8 bases match TRBD1. The CDR3 length is 14 residues. The V gene end was trimmed by 2 bases and the J gene end by 6 bases; junction bases not matched to a gene: 5. Germline CDR1 is KGHSH and CDR2 is LQKENI. The chain's CDR3 is CASSPARGRDGYTF. The CDR3 DNA reads as TGTGCCAGCTCACCAGCCAGGGGGCGGGATGGCTACACCTTC.

V and J are TRBV5-4 and TRBJ1-3; D gene ambiguous. The V gene lost 3 bases and the J gene lost 4 bases, with 11 bases spanning the gap. The CDR3 consists of 14 residues. Looked up from germline, CDR1 is SGHNT and CDR2 is YYREEE (reference sequence). The CDR3 protein is CASSWSGGGNTIYF. As DNA, the CDR3 is TGTGCCAGCAGCTGGTCAGGAGGAGGAAACACCATATATTTT.

This clone was observed a few times. V and J are TRBV19 and TRBJ2-1; D might be TRBD1 (6 bases). V was cut by 6 bases and J by 4 bases, with 10 bases left in between. The germline CDR1 and CDR2 sequences are LNHDA and SQIVND (reference sequence). CDR3 length: 13 residues. The CDR3 is CASRGDIYNEQFF. The DNA of the CDR3 is TGTGCCAGTAGGGGGGACATTTACAATGAGCAGTTCTTC.

The rearrangement uses TRBV11-3 and TRBJ1-5; D uncertain. CDR1 and CDR2 (germline): SGHNT, YENEEA. The V end lost 5 bases, the J end lost 3 bases, and 26 bases lay between the germline ends. This CDR3 is 19 amino acids long. Written as DNA, the CDR3 is TGTGCCAGCAGCCTCCCTGACCGTCGGCGGCGCACCTCCAATCAGCCCCAGCATTTT. It translates to CASSLPDRRRRTSNQPQHF.

CDR3: CASSPWGQGSYEQYF. CDR3 DNA: TGTGCCAGCTCACCATGGGGACAGGGGTCCTACGAGCAGTACTTC. This chain uses TRBV18 with TRBJ2-7; 10 bases are shared with TRBD1. Germline V gene lookup returns CDR1 KGHSH and CDR2 LQKENI. V shed 2 bases and J 1 base; nucleotides not matched to a gene: 2. The CDR3 has 15 residues.

The rearrangement uses TRBV4-2 and TRBJ2-1; D is unclear. The germline gives CDR1 LGHNA, CDR2 YNFKEQ. The CDR3 runs 13 residues. Trimming shortened V by 0 bases and J by 11 bases, and 11 bases separated the two germline ends. The CDR3 DNA sequence: TGTGCCAGCAGCCAAGAAATCGAGCAAAAGCAGTTCTTC. Protein sequence: CASSQEIEQKQFF.

This clone was found a few times. This rearrangement joins TRBV7-2 to TRBJ2-2; D is undetermined. With 4 bases removed from V and 7 bases from J, the gap between germline ends came to 10 bases. Per germline, CDR1 SGHTA and CDR2 FQGNSA. This CDR3 spans 13 amino acids. Written as DNA, the CDR3 is TGTGCCAGCAGCTCCCTCATAGACGGGGAGCTGTTTTTT. Protein product: CASSSLIDGELFF.

The V call is TRBV30, the J call TRBJ1-3; D ambiguous. Germline CDR1 GTSNPN, CDR2 SVGIG (reference sequence). CDR3 length: 14 residues. The germline V and J ends were trimmed by 0 bases and 0 bases, with 6 bases remaining between them. The CDR3 protein is CAWSVTASGNTIYF. The CDR3 nucleotides read TGTGCCTGGAGTGTTACAGCCTCTGGAAACACCATATATTTT.

This chain connects TRBV7-2 to TRBJ1-4; 7 bases are shared with TRBD1. Germline assignment: CDR1 SGHTA and CDR2 FQGNSA. V dropped 5 bases and J dropped 10; count of bases not matched to a gene: 10. CDR3 size: 14 residues. CDR3 nucleotides: TGTGCCAGCAGCCTAGACAGGGTAGGCGGAAAACTGTTTTTT. Translated: CASSLDRVGGKLFF.

This clone appeared a single time. The V call is TRBV11-3, the J call TRBJ2-7; the D gene is possibly TRBD1 (5 bases). V was shortened by 8 bases and J by 0 bases, with 14 bases between the two germline ends. The CDR3 covers 14 residues. The germline V gene encodes CDR1 SGHNT and CDR2 YENEEA. The CDR3 reads CASSKGADSYEQYF. As DNA, the CDR3 is TGTGCCAGCTCGAAAGGGGCAGACTCCTACGAGCAGTACTTC.

V and J are TRBV6-5 and TRBJ1-1; D perhaps matches TRBD1 (6 bases). Germline V gives CDR1 MNHEY, CDR2 SVGAGI. V was trimmed by 2 bases and J by 4 bases, leaving 14 bases between them. CDR3 length equals 15 residues. CDR3 DNA sequence: TGTGCCAGCAGTTACGATGACCGGGGGGCCACTGAAGCTTTCTTT. It is translated as CASSYDDRGATEAFF.

The chain recombines TRBV20-1 with TRBJ2-1; D possibly corresponds to TRBD1 (6 bases). There are 14 residues in the CDR3. V was shortened by 3 bases and J by 7 bases, with 16 bases between the two germline ends. CDR1 and CDR2 from the germline V gene are DFQATT and SNEGSKA (reference sequence). CDR3 in amino acids: CSASDRRRGNEQFF. CDR3 coding DNA: TGCAGTGCTAGTGACAGGCGAAGAGGGAATGAGCAGTTCTTC.

The chain links TRBV6-2 or TRBV6-3 to TRBJ1-5, with TRBD1 matching 7 bases. The CDR3 spans 16 residues. V dropped 6 bases and J dropped 4; count of bases not matched to a gene: 12. The V gene's germline CDR1 is MNHEY and CDR2 SVGEGT. The CDR3 DNA is TGTGCCAGCAGCAGAGATATCGGGACAGCTAATCAGCCCCAGCATTTT. Encoded protein: CASSRDIGTANQPQHF.